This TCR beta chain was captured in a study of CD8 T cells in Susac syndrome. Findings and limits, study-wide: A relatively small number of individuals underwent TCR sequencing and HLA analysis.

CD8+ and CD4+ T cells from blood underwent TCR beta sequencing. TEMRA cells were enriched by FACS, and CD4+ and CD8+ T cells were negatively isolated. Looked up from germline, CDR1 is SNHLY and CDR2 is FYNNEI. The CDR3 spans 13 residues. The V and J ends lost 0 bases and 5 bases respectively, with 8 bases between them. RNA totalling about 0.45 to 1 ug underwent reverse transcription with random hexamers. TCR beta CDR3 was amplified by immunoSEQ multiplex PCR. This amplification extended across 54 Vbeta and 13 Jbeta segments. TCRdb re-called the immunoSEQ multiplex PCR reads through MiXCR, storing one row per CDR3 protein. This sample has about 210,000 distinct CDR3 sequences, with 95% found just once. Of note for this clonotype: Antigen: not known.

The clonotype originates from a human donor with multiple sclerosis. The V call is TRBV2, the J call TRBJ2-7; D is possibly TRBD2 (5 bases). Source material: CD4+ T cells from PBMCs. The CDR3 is CASSEARAHEQYF. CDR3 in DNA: TGTGCCAGCAGTGAAGCGCGGGCCCACGAGCAGTACTTC.